One sample yielded the 21 T cell receptor beta chains listed below, sequenced in a study of T cells in Graves' hyperthyroidism and ophthalmopathy. There were TCR beta CDR3 regions amplified from RNA transcripts. Initially, a first-round RT-PCR of the TCR CDR3 employed the HTBI primer set. TCRdb passed the multiplex PCR reads through MiXCR, listing each CDR3 protein once. The repertoire has some 760,000 distinct CDR3 sequences, around 13% of them found once; the top ten carry around 9.6%. The source material was blood. These receptors originate from a woman younger than 35 with Graves' hyperthyroidism.

This clonotype was observed a few times. The gene calls are TRBV11-2 and TRBJ2-7; TRBD1 agrees at 7 bases. The germline V gene encodes CDR1 SGHAT and CDR2 FQNNGV. This CDR3 has 14 amino acids. Trimming cost V 3 bases and J 6 bases; bases outside gene matches: 8. CDR3 protein: CASSFGQVSGEQYF. CDR3 bases: TGTGCCAGCAGCTTTGGACAGGTCTCAGGCGAGCAGTACTTC.

This clonotype was found many times. This rearrangement joins TRBV5-5 to TRBJ1-1; D remains ambiguous. Trimming removed 0 bases from V and 1 base from J, with 13 bases in between. This CDR3 has 16 amino acids. CDR1 is SGHKS and CDR2 is YYEKEE in the germline V gene (reference sequence). The CDR3 here is CASSLGWPARNTEAFF. The CDR3, as DNA: TGTGCCAGCAGCTTGGGGTGGCCGGCGCGGAACACTGAAGCTTTCTTT.

This clonotype was picked up many times. The chain joins TRBV4-3 to TRBJ1-4; D might be TRBD1 (6 bases). Trimming left V 1 base short and J 5 bases short, with 14 bases between. The V gene's germline CDR1 is LGHNA and CDR2 YSLEER. The CDR3 consists of 16 residues. In DNA form, the CDR3 reads TGCGCCAGCAGCCAAGCTACAGGGAAAGGGAATGAAAAACTGTTTTTT. This sequence encodes CASSQATGKGNEKLFF.

In this sample, this clonotype turned up a few times. V usage is TRBV5-1 and J usage is TRBJ2-4, with D perhaps given as TRBD1 or TRBD2 (5 bases each). Trimming cost V 0 bases and J 2 bases, with 9 bases left between them. Germline loops: CDR1 SGHRS, CDR2 YFSETQ. The CDR3 sequence is 15 residues long. In nucleotides, the CDR3 is TGCGCCAGCAGCTTGGGAGGGGTCTCCAAAAACATTCAGTACTTC. Protein product: CASSLGGVSKNIQYF. Full variable domain (missing parts from reference TRBV5-1 and TRBJ2-4): KAGVTQTPRYLIKTRGQQVTLSCSPISGHRSVSWYQQTPGQGLQFLFEYFSETQRNKGNFPGRFSGRQFSNSRSEMNVSTLELGDSALYLCASSLGGVSKNIQYFGAGTRLSVL.

This clonotype was observed at least ten times. The chain couples TRBV30 to TRBJ2-7; 8 bases are shared with TRBD2. The CDR3 has 13 residues. Trimming cost V 1 base and J 7 bases; bases outside gene matches: 6. Germline V gene data show CDR1 as GTSNPN and CDR2 as SVGIG (reference sequence). The CDR3 spells CAWSDGRAGEQYF. CDR3 DNA sequence: TGTGCCTGGAGTGACGGGAGGGCCGGGGAGCAGTACTTC.

The CDR3 region has the DNA TGTGCCAGCAGCCAAGATTGGGACAGGGTAACAGATACGCAGTATTTT. This gives the protein CASSQDWDRVTDTQYF. The J gene is TRBJ2-3, the V gene TRBV14, with 9 bases lining up with TRBD1. The CDR3 is made up of 16 amino acids. Per germline, CDR1 SGHDN and CDR2 FVKESK. Germline trimming cut 0 bases from V and 3 bases from J; bases unmatched to any gene: 4.

V and J are TRBV4-1 and TRBJ2-5; TRBD1 is a possible D gene (5 bases). Germline CDR1 MGHRA, CDR2 YSYEKL. Trimming removed 5 bases from V and 1 base from J, with 8 bases in between. There are 13 residues in the CDR3. The CDR3 DNA is TGCGCCAGCAGCATAGGGGTCCAAGAGACCCAGTACTTC. Encoded protein: CASSIGVQETQYF.

This clonotype came up a few times. CDR3 DNA sequence: TGCAGTGCTGACGGGGCTCTCTACAATGAGCAGTTCTTC. Protein product: CSADGALYNEQFF. J is TRBJ2-1 and V is TRBV20-1; TRBD1 or TRBD2 may be the D gene (5 bases each). The V end lost 5 bases, the J end lost 3 bases, and 11 bases lay between the germline ends. Germline V CDR1 and CDR2: DFQATT, SNEGSKA (reference sequence). The CDR3 extends over 13 amino acids.

A remark on this clonotype: Just one base apart from a much larger clone, this may be a read error. V is TRBV2 and J is TRBJ1-1; possibly TRBD1 for D (5 bases). The CDR3 runs to 14 residues. V was pared by 8 bases and J by 3 bases, with 16 bases between. Germline V gene sequence: CDR1 SNHLY, CDR2 FYNNEI. The CDR3 nucleotides read TGTGCCAGCGAAAGACAGAATCTGGACACTGAAGCTTTCTTT. This encodes CASERQNLDTEAFF. Full variable domain (rest looked up from reference TRBV2 and TRBJ1-1): EPEVTQTPSHQVTQMGQEVILRCVPISNHLYFYWYRQILGQKVEFLVSFYNNEISEKSEIFDDQFSVERPDGSNFTLKIRSTKLEDSAMYFCASERQNLDTEAFFGQGTRLTVV.

The sample holds a few counts of this clonotype. The chain links TRBV6-2 or TRBV6-3 to TRBJ2-1; D is tentatively TRBD1 or TRBD2 (5 bases each). The CDR3 spans 13 residues. The V gene lost 8 bases and the J gene lost 5 bases, with 13 bases spanning the gap. CDR1 is MNHEY, CDR2 SVGEGT, per germline. CDR3 loop: CASRDVGNNEQFF. CDR3 sequence (DNA): TGTGCCAGCCGGGACGTAGGAAACAATGAGCAGTTCTTC.

This rearrangement joins TRBV20-1 to TRBJ2-1; a possible D gene is TRBD1 (6 bases). The V gene lost 1 base and the J gene lost 3 bases, with 16 bases spanning the gap. Germline CDR1 reads DFQATT; CDR2 reads SNEGSKA (reference sequence). CDR3 length equals 16 residues. In DNA, the CDR3 is TGCAGTGCTAGAGCACTGGGGGCCCCGCTCTACAATGAGCAGTTCTTC. Amino acid sequence: CSARALGAPLYNEQFF.

This clonotype was seen at least ten times. V usage is TRBV5-1 and J usage is TRBJ2-5; weak D call: TRBD2 (5 bases). The CDR3 loop spans 12 amino acids. V was clipped by 7 bases and J by 5 bases, with 12 bases between them. The germline gives CDR1 SGHRS, CDR2 YFSETQ. The CDR3 DNA reads as TGCGCCAGCGGATCCGAGGGTGAGACCCAGTACTTC. It codes for CASGSEGETQYF.

The chain joins TRBV7-9 to TRBJ1-4, with D uncertain. V lost 3 bases and J lost 3, with 8 bases in between. The CDR3 length is 14 residues. CDR1 and CDR2 from the germline V gene are SEHNR and FQNEAQ (reference sequence). CDR3 coding DNA: TGTGCCAGCAGCTTCCCGGGGTCTAATGAAAAACTGTTTTTT. Translated: CASSFPGSNEKLFF.

This clonotype was seen at least ten times. This chain connects TRBV20-1 to TRBJ2-5, with a possible D match to TRBD1 (6 bases). CDR3 size: 14 residues. Trimming cost V 1 base and J 1 base, with 10 bases left between them. CDR1 is DFQATT, CDR2 SNEGSKA, per germline (reference sequence). The CDR3 region is CSARGRTVQETQYF. DNA for the CDR3: TGCAGTGCTAGAGGGAGGACAGTCCAAGAGACCCAGTACTTC.

The V gene is TRBV3-1, the J gene TRBJ2-3; 8 bases align to TRBD2. Trimming took 0 bases from V and 4 from J; bases not matched to a gene: 12. The CDR3 is 18 residues long. Germline V CDR1 and CDR2: LGHDT, YNNKEL (reference sequence). The CDR3 here is CASSQDHERGGLADTQYF. DNA for the CDR3: TGTGCCAGCAGCCAAGACCATGAGCGCGGGGGGTTAGCAGATACGCAGTATTTT.

This clonotype was counted only a few times. This chain links TRBV10-2 with TRBJ1-2; D gene unclear. The ends were cut back, 1 base at V and 2 bases at J, with 5 bases in the middle. The CDR3 extends over 13 amino acids. In germline, CDR1 is WSHSY, CDR2 SAAADI. The CDR3 reads CASSEYRNYGYTF. The DNA of the CDR3 is TGCGCCAGCAGTGAGTATCGGAACTATGGCTACACCTTC.

This chain joins TRBV6-1 and TRBJ2-6, with TRBD2 matching over 12 bases. Germline lookup yields CDR1 MNHNS and CDR2 SASEGT. The CDR3 totals 18 residues. V was clipped by 6 bases and J by 0 bases; unmatched bases: 6. In DNA form, the CDR3 reads TGTGCCAGCAGCTCAGGACTAGCGGGGTCCTCTGGGGCCAACGTCCTGACTTTC. Translated, it gives CASSSGLAGSSGANVLTF.

This clonotype was observed many times. The J gene is TRBJ2-7, the V gene TRBV2, with D possibly TRBD2 on 6 matching bases. This CDR3 spans 16 amino acids. Germline V CDR1 and CDR2: SNHLY, FYNNEI. V was shortened by 6 bases and J by 7 bases, with 25 bases between the two germline ends. The CDR3 sequence: CASSPTGTLALKEQYF. CDR3 sequence (DNA): TGTGCCAGCAGCCCTACGGGGACTTTAGCCTTGAAGGAGCAGTACTTC.

The chain couples TRBV19 to TRBJ2-7; 10 bases map to TRBD2. J lost 6 bases, V lost 3 bases, and 8 bases had no gene match. The CDR3 has 15 amino acids. Germline lookup yields CDR1 LNHDA and CDR2 SQIVND (reference sequence). CDR3 region: CASSILAGAGLEQYF. In nucleotides, the CDR3 is TGTGCCAGTAGTATCCTAGCGGGAGCAGGGCTCGAGCAGTACTTC.

In this sample, this clonotype turned up a few times. This sequence joins TRBV6-1 and TRBJ1-6, with 7 positions matching TRBD1. CDR1 is MNHNS and CDR2 is SASEGT in the germline V gene. The CDR3 contains 12 residues. V shed 5 bases, J shed 8 bases, and the junction held 0 bases outside the gene matches. CDR3 region: CASSTGDSPLHF. In nucleotides, the CDR3 is TGTGCCAGCAGTACAGGGGATTCACCCCTCCACTTT.

This clonotype was detected many times. V gene TRBV2 combines with J gene TRBJ2-3; D gene uncertain. Germline-derived CDR1 and CDR2 are SNHLY and FYNNEI. Trimming pared 6 bases from V and 2 bases from J, leaving 9 bases between. The CDR3 is 13 amino acids. The CDR3 loop reads CASRKELTDTQYF. The CDR3 DNA reads as TGTGCCAGCAGGAAGGAGCTCACAGATACGCAGTATTTT.